This T cell receptor beta chain is from a study of shared clonotypes between healthy human individuals. In germline, CDR1 is MGHRA, CDR2 YSYEKL. The CDR3 has 16 amino acids. Trimming pared 5 bases from V and 9 bases from J, leaving 23 bases between. This clone showed up just a few times. The data were produced by immunoSEQ multiplex PCR, yet TCRdb's version contains in-frame clones alone and is incomplete. The sample has about a million clones; about 75% are singletons. Material: memory CD4+ T cells sorted from blood. Specified subset: CD45RA-negative fraction. This chain joins TRBV4-1 and TRBJ2-1; perhaps D is TRBD1 or TRBD2 (6 bases each). The source is a man aged 18-30 years in good health. The CDR3 bases are TGCGCCAGCAGCAGCCTGGGCAGGGGAGCGGGCGGTGAGCAGTTCTTC. Its protein product is CASSSLGRGAGGEQFF.